This T cell receptor beta chain was captured by sequencing in a study of blood T cell repertoires in COVID-19. Study at large: The United States, Italy and Spain were the sources of the acute and convalescent COVID-19 samples. Sample material is recorded as cDNA or gDNA derived from T cells, B-cell-depleted T cells, or PBMCs.

This clone has a single count. In the authors' workflow: Estimated nucleated cell counts came from reference gene primer amplification. Assay: immunoSEQ multiplex PCR; the TCRdb copy retains only in-frame clones and omits some. V, J and clone size were drawn from that table, and D and trimming were deduced from the DNA. The repertoire holds 250,000 to 350,000 clones, with 65% to 85% as singletons. The sample was peripheral blood. The TCR was taken from a human donor with COVID-19, enrolled during active disease. The donor label of this sample is uncertain.

The CDR3 region is CASSPRGQGVEKLFF. The CDR3 coding sequence is TGTGCCAGCAGCCCCCGGGGACAGGGGGTTGAAAAACTGTTTTTT. The chain has TRBV14 and TRBJ1-4; 11 nucleotides match TRBD1. CDR3 size: 15 residues. With 4 bases clipped from V and 7 bases from J, the junction kept 5 bases outside the gene matches. CDR1 and CDR2 (germline): SGHDN, FVKESK.